The 19 T cell receptor beta chains below were found in one sample sequenced in a study of molecular identifiers for immune sequencing clone quantification. Each CDR3 protein gets one entry after TCRdb re-called the PCR reads with MiXCR. The sample includes hundreds of thousands of distinct CDR3 sequences, roughly a quarter seen only once; the top ten take about 0.73%. Source material: naive CD8+ T cells from blood, with Jurkat cell RNA spiked in. Subset defined: FACS-sorted CD8+CD4-CCR7+CD45RA+ naive T cells. These receptors were collected from a human donor in good health. Some libraries in this study had Jurkat cell RNA spiked in.

The chain joins TRBV7-9 to TRBJ1-6; D remains ambiguous. V was trimmed by 5 bases and J by 0 bases, leaving 8 bases between them. The germline gives CDR1 SEHNR, CDR2 FQNEAQ (reference sequence). The length of the CDR3 is 15 residues. CDR3 sequence reads: CASSGLSSYNSPLHF. The CDR3 bases are TGTGCCAGCAGCGGATTGAGCTCCTATAATTCACCCCTCCACTTT.

This clonotype was counted many times. The chain is built from TRBV11-2 and TRBJ2-1; the D gene is possibly TRBD1 (6 bases). Trimming pared 4 bases from V and 10 bases from J, leaving 11 bases between. Germline loops: CDR1 SGHAT, CDR2 FQNNGV. This CDR3 is 12 amino acids long. The CDR3 bases are TGTGCCAGCAGCTCAGGGGACCCCGAGCAGTTCTTC. Translation: CASSSGDPEQFF.

The sample holds a few counts of this clonotype. This CDR3 is missing its conserved last phenylalanine or tryptophan, likely due to a read error. This chain connects TRBV28 to TRBJ2-7, with 7 bases identical to TRBD1. The CDR3 contains 17 residues. V gave up 5 bases and J gave up 3 bases; unmatched junction bases: 16. Germline V gene sequence: CDR1 MDHEN, CDR2 SYDVKM. CDR3 loop: CASSTFIRTRGYYEQYL. In DNA form, the CDR3 reads TGTGCCAGCAGTACATTTATCCGGACCAGGGGGTACTACGAGCAGTACTTA.

The chain recombines TRBV27 with TRBJ2-7, with D perhaps assigned TRBD1 or TRBD2 (5 bases each). V dropped 5 bases and J dropped 3 bases, with 23 bases sitting between them. CDR3 length: 17 amino acids. CDR1 MNHEY and CDR2 SMNVEV come from the germline V gene (reference sequence). The CDR3 region has the DNA TGTGCCAGCAGTGCCCGACCCCCTGGGACGGGAAACTACGAGCAGTACTTC. This sequence encodes CASSARPPGTGNYEQYF.

This CDR3 reads CATGQLYEQYF. As DNA, the CDR3 is TGTGCCACCGGACAGCTCTACGAGCAGTACTTC. The chain couples TRBV14 to TRBJ2-7, with D possibly matching TRBD1 (6 bases). Trimming stripped 10 bases from V and 3 bases from J, with 10 bases between. The V gene's germline CDR1 is SGHDN and CDR2 FVKESK. This CDR3 comprises 11 residues.

With respect to this clonotype: A much larger clone is a single base away; this may be a read error. V is TRBV27 and J is TRBJ2-7; possibly TRBD1 for D (6 bases). Germline CDR1 reads MNHEY; CDR2 reads SMNVEV (reference sequence). This CDR3 has 13 residues. The V end was cut by 4 bases, the J end by 4 bases, with 11 bases between. The CDR3 sequence: CASSSSGEYEQYF. DNA of the CDR3: TGTGCCAGCAGTTCCTCAGGGGAGTACGAGCAGTACTTC.

This clonotype was recorded many times. V and J are TRBV19 and TRBJ1-5; D is ambiguous. The germline CDR1 and CDR2 sequences are LNHDA and SQIVND (reference sequence). CDR3 length: 14 amino acids. The V and J ends lost 7 bases and 4 bases respectively, with 14 bases between them. In DNA form, the CDR3 reads TGTGCCAGTAATTGGGCGGGAGGTAATCAGCCCCAGCATTTT. Translating gives CASNWAGGNQPQHF. The whole variable domain, remainder taken from reference TRBV19 and TRBJ1-5, is DGGITQSPKYLFRKEGQNVTLSCEQNLNHDAMYWYRQDPGQGLRLIYYSQIVNDFQKGDIAEGYSVSREKKESFPLTVTSAQKNPTAFYLCASNWAGGNQPQHFGDGTRLSIL.

This chain joins TRBV9 and TRBJ2-7, with D perhaps matching TRBD2 (5 bases). Trimming removed 4 bases from V and 2 bases from J, with 13 bases in between. This CDR3 is built from 14 residues. CDR1 SGDLS and CDR2 YYNGEE come from the germline V gene. The CDR3 spells CASSPEDSTYEQYF. The CDR3 DNA is TGTGCCAGCAGCCCCGAGGACTCTACCTACGAGCAGTACTTC.

The table lists this clonotype with a few counts. The chain combines TRBV29-1 with TRBJ2-7, with D tentatively TRBD1 (5 bases). The length of the CDR3 is 14 residues. V gave up 0 bases and J gave up 2 bases, with 11 bases separating them. CDR1 is SQVTM and CDR2 is ANQGSEA in the germline V gene. Written as DNA, the CDR3 is TGCAGCGTTGAAGATCAGGGCTCCACCTACGAGCAGTACTTC. It encodes CSVEDQGSTYEQYF.

This clonotype was recorded many times. The V call is TRBV4-1, the J call TRBJ1-5; 11 positions agree with TRBD1. The V and J ends lost 5 bases and 6 bases, in that order; junction bases with no gene match: 3. This CDR3 is built from 14 residues. Germline V gene lookup returns CDR1 MGHRA and CDR2 YSYEKL. The chain's CDR3 is CASSLDRGLQPQHF. The CDR3 nucleotides read TGCGCCAGCAGCTTGGACAGGGGGCTTCAGCCCCAGCATTTT.

This clonotype showed up many times. The chain recombines TRBV6-6 with TRBJ2-6; D not resolved. Trimming shortened V by 5 bases and J by 1 base, and 9 bases separated the two germline ends. The CDR3 totals 15 residues. Germline CDR1 is MNHNY and CDR2 is SVGAGI (reference sequence). The CDR3 bases are TGTGCCAGCAGTGCACTGGATTCTGGGGCCAACGTCCTGACTTTC. Translation: CASSALDSGANVLTF.

This clonotype was observed a handful of times. This sequence joins TRBV20-1 and TRBJ1-5; TRBD1 is a possible D gene (6 bases). This CDR3 has 15 residues. Germline V lookup: CDR1 DFQATT, CDR2 SNEGSKA (reference sequence). Deletions cut 0 bases from V and 12 bases from J, with 21 bases between. The chain's CDR3 is CSARDRGTSSRDQHF. CDR3 bases: TGCAGTGCTAGAGATAGGGGGACATCGTCGAGAGACCAGCATTTT.

J is TRBJ1-4 and V is TRBV4-3; D is uncertain. CDR3 length equals 15 residues. Germline V lookup: CDR1 LGHNA, CDR2 YSLEER. Trimming took 0 bases from V and 4 from J, leaving 9 bases between them. This chain's CDR3 is CASSQERGFNEKLFF. CDR3 bases: TGCGCCAGCAGCCAAGAACGAGGATTTAATGAAAAACTGTTTTTT.

This clonotype was detected ten times or more. The chain combines TRBV7-2 with TRBJ2-3; D not resolved. V lost 4 bases and J lost 4, with 12 bases in between. The CDR3 extends over 14 amino acids. Germline CDR1 reads SGHTA; CDR2 reads FQGNSA. DNA of the CDR3: TGTGCCAGCAGCTACTTGATTAATTCAGATACGCAGTATTTT. Its translation: CASSYLINSDTQYF. Combining the CDR3 with reference TRBV7-2 and TRBJ2-3 gives the whole variable domain GAGVSQSPSNKVTEKGKDVELRCDPISGHTALYWYRQSLGQGLEFLIYFQGNSAPDKSGLPSDRFSAERTGGSVSTLTIQRTQQEDSAVYLCASSYLINSDTQYFGPGTRLTVL.

In this sample, this clonotype turned up many times. The genes are TRBV29-1 and TRBJ1-1, with D possibly matching TRBD1 (6 bases). CDR1 and CDR2 from the germline V gene are SQVTM and ANQGSEA. Between the trimmed V and J ends, which lost 4 bases and 7 bases, there was a span of 10 bases. The CDR3 has 11 amino acids. CDR3 nucleotide sequence: TGCAGCGTTGGGACAGAAATTGAAGCTTTCTTT. This sequence encodes CSVGTEIEAFF. The variable domain in full, with the rest retrieved from reference TRBV29-1 and TRBJ1-1, is SAVISQKPSRDICQRGTSLTIQCQVDSQVTMMFWYRQQPGQSLTLIATANQGSEATYESGFVIDKFPISRPNLTFSTLTVSNMSPEDSSIYLCSVGTEIEAFFGQGTRLTVV.

The V call is TRBV5-6, the J call TRBJ2-2; 9 bases line up with TRBD1. With V trimmed by 4 bases and J by 4 bases, 5 bases remained unmatched. The CDR3 sequence is 15 residues long. CDR1 and CDR2 (germline): SGHDT, YYEEEE. The CDR3 is CASSPRTGVTGELFF. Here the CDR3 DNA reads TGTGCCAGCAGCCCACGGACAGGGGTCACCGGGGAGCTGTTTTTT.

V is TRBV19 and J is TRBJ1-5; possible D gene TRBD1, 5 bases. Germline CDR1 is LNHDA and CDR2 is SQIVND (reference sequence). The V end was cut by 1 base, the J end by 4 bases, with 11 bases between. The CDR3 covers 15 residues. Here the CDR3 DNA reads TGTGCCAGTAGTATAGGCGACTGGGGGAATCAGCCCCAGCATTTT. It specifies CASSIGDWGNQPQHF.

This chain connects TRBV7-9 to TRBJ2-7, with D tentatively TRBD1 or TRBD2 (5 bases each). Germline CDR1 is SEHNR and CDR2 is FQNEAQ (reference sequence). The CDR3 runs 13 residues. The V gene lost 5 bases and the J gene lost 8 bases, with 16 bases spanning the gap. Here the CDR3 reads CASSPSGLGQQYF. The CDR3 DNA reads as TGTGCCAGCAGCCCCAGTGGGCTGGGACAGCAGTACTTC.

Regarding this clonotype: This clone may be a read error of a much larger clone one base away. The chain employs TRBV27 and TRBJ1-6; perhaps TRBD1 as D (5 bases). Deletions cut 3 bases from V and 10 bases from J, with 7 bases between. Germline V gives CDR1 MNHEY, CDR2 SMNVEV (reference sequence). CDR3 length equals 12 residues. CDR3 sequence (DNA): TGTGCCAGCAGTTTTCGGGGGTCACCCCTCCACTTT. Translated: CASSFRGSPLHF.